The source of this TCR beta chain is a study of PD-1 blockade in classical Hodgkin lymphoma. The study, taken as a whole, reports: Diversity in CD4+ TCRs, unlike that measured in CD8+ TCRs, had risen significantly by C4D1.

Noted time point: cycle 4 day 1 (C4D1), after more than five weeks of nivolumab. All trial patients relapsed after autologous stem cell transplantation. The table came from immunoSEQ multiplex PCR; TCRdb's copy has only in-frame clones and leaves some out. This sample has 100,000 or so clones, with under 95% found just once. In germline, CDR1 is MNHEY, CDR2 SVGAGI. V dropped 5 bases and J dropped 2; count of bases not matched to a gene: 3. This CDR3 has 13 amino acids. Turning to this clone: What it recognizes is unknown.

The chain couples TRBV6-5 to TRBJ2-7; 7 bases are a match to TRBD2. This receptor was identified in a human donor with classical Hodgkin lymphoma. Source: peripheral blood mononuclear cells (PBMCs), taken before the fourth cycle of nivolumab. CDR3 sequence: CASSGGGTYEQYF. In DNA form, the CDR3 reads TGTGCCAGCAGTGGCGGGGGAACCTACGAGCAGTACTTC.